The present T cell receptor beta chain was sequenced within a study of a mutant IDH1 vaccine in newly diagnosed glioma. The time point is: week 47, end of study. Doses of 300 ug of mutant IDH1 20-mer peptide were given with topical imiquimod. Produced via immunoSEQ multiplex PCR; TCRdb's table is partial and in-frame only. The data hold about 94,000 clones, with under 90% observed a single time. Concerning this clone itself: The antigen remains unidentified.

The clonotype comes from a woman in her fifties or sixties with glioma. This sample comprised PBMCs, obtained from a glioma patient whose treatment included an IDH1 peptide vaccine.

The CDR3 bases are TGTGCCAGCAGCTGGGGAGCTGGATACCCTAGGGAGACCCAGTACTTC. Protein sequence: CASSWGAGYPRETQYF. The J gene is TRBJ2-5, the V gene TRBV28; D possibly corresponds to TRBD2 (5 bases). Germline loops: CDR1 MDHEN, CDR2 SYDVKM. The germline V and J ends were trimmed by 6 bases and 5 bases, with 22 bases remaining between them. This CDR3 region has 16 residues. The whole variable domain, filled in from reference TRBV28 and TRBJ2-5, reads DVKVTQSSRYLVKRTGEKVFLECVQDMDHENMFWYRQDPGLGLRLIYFSYDVKMKEKGDIPEGYSVSREKKERFSLILESASTNQTSMYLCASSWGAGYPRETQYFGPGTRLLVL.